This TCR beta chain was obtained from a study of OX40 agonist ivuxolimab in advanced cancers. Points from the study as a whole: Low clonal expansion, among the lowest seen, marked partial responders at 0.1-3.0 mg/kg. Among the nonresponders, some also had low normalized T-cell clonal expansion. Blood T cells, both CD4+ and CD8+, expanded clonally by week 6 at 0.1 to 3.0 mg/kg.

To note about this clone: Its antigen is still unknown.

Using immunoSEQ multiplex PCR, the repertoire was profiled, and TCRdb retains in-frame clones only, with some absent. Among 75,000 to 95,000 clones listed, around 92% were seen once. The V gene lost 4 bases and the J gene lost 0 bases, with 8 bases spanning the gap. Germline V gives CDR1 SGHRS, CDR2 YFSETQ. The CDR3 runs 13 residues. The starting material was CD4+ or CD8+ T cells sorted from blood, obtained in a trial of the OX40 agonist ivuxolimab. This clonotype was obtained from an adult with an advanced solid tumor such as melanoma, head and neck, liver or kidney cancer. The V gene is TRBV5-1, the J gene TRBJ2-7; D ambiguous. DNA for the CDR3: TGCGCCAGCAGCGTGGGGTTCTCCTACGAGCAGTACTTC. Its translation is CASSVGFSYEQYF. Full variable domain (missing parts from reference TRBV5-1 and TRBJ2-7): KAGVTQTPRYLIKTRGQQVTLSCSPISGHRSVSWYQQTPGQGLQFLFEYFSETQRNKGNFPGRFSGRQFSNSRSEMNVSTLELGDSALYLCASSVGFSYEQYFGPGTRLTVT.